This T cell receptor (beta chain) is drawn from a study of graft-versus-host responses after intestinal transplantation. At the level of the study: Isolated intestinal, liver-intestinal, or multivisceral transplants had been given to the recipients. All recipients got anti-thymocyte globulin induction, then tacrolimus and steroids for about 3 years.

Concerning this clone itself: As yet, its antigen is unknown.

The germline gives CDR1 MDHEN, CDR2 SYDVKM. The J segment lost 3 bases and the V segment lost 3 bases, leaving 0 bases of the junction unmatched. The length of the CDR3 is 15 residues. Here immunoSEQ multiplex PCR was the method, and the copy in TCRdb shows in-frame clones only, minus some. The data contain roughly 81,000 clones, roughly 80% of them seen just once; the ten biggest clones take up 0.65% to 0.95%. General study findings and limits: Allografts of patients with graft-donor T cell macrochimerism showed high graft-versus-host to host-versus-graft clone ratios. There was an association between peak levels of circulating GvH clones and early post-transplant HvG declines.

The sequencing here drew on unstimulated CD4+ T cells sorted from spleen or lymph node cells, taken before intestinal transplant. The chain uses TRBV28 and TRBJ1-4, with 11 bases that match TRBD1. The sequence came from a human donor who received an intestinal transplant. CDR3 coding DNA: TGTGCCAGCAGTTTGGGACAGGGGGCTAATGAAAAACTGTTTTTT. Translated: CASSLGQGANEKLFF.